This TCR beta chain emerged from a study of PD-1 blockade in classical Hodgkin lymphoma. Indicated time point: cycle 4 day 1 (C4D1), after 6 weeks of nivolumab. All the patients suffered relapse after autologous stem cell transplantation, and brentuximab vedotin exposure differed. Measured with immunoSEQ multiplex PCR; TCRdb has only the in-frame clones, and not every one. The table shows 12,000 to 15,000 clones, with about 82% occurring only once. Germline V gene lookup returns CDR1 LNHDA and CDR2 SQIVND (reference sequence). Trimming removed 3 bases from V and 5 bases from J, with 11 bases in between. The CDR3 is 14 residues long.

The sequence was obtained from a human donor with classical Hodgkin lymphoma. Sequencing used peripheral blood mononuclear cells (PBMCs), obtained before the fourth cycle of nivolumab. This rearrangement joins TRBV19 to TRBJ2-1; D might be TRBD1 (6 bases). CDR3 in amino acids: CASSILGGHNEQFF. CDR3 nucleotides: TGTGCCAGTAGTATTCTTGGGGGCCACAATGAGCAGTTCTTC.